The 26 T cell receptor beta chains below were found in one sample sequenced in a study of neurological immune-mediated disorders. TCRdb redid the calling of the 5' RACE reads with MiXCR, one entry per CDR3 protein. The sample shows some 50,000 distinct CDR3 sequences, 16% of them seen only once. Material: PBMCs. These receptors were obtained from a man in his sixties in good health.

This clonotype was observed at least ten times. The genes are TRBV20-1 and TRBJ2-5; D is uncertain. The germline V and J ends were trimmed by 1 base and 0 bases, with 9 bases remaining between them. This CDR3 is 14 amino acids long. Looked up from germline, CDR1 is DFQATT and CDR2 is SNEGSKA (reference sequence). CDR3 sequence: CSARVLEHQETQYF. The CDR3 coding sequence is TGCAGTGCTAGAGTTTTAGAACACCAAGAGACCCAGTACTTC.

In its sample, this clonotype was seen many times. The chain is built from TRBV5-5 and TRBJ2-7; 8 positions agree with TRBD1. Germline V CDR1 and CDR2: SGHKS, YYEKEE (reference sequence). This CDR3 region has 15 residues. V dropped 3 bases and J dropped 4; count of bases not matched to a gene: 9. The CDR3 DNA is TGTGCCAGCAGCTCACAGGGGGGATCGGGGTACGAGCAGTACTTC. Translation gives CASSSQGGSGYEQYF. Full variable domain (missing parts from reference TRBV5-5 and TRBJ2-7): DAGVTQSPTHLIKTRGQQVTLRCSPISGHKSVSWYQQVLGQGPQFIFQYYEKEERGRGNFPDRFSARQFPNYSSELNVNALLLGDSALYLCASSSQGGSGYEQYFGPGTRLTVT.

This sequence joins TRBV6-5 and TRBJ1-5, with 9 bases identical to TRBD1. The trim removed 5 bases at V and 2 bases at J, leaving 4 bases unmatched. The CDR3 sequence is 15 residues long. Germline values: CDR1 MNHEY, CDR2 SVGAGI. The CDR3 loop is CASSQDRGRNQPQHF. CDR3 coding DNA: TGTGCCAGCAGTCAGGACAGGGGACGCAATCAGCCCCAGCATTTT.

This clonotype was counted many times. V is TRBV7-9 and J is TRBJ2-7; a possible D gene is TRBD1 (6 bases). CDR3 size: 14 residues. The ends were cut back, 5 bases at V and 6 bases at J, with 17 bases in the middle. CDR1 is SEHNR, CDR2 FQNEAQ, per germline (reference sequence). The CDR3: CASSPDTLGAEQYF. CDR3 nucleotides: TGTGCCAGCAGCCCGGACACCCTGGGGGCCGAGCAGTACTTC. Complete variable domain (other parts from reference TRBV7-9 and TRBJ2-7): DTGVSQNPRHKITKRGQNVTFRCDPISEHNRLYWYRQTLGQGPEFLTYFQNEAQLEKSRLLSDRFSAERPKGSFSTLEIQRTEQGDSAMYLCASSPDTLGAEQYFGPGTRLTVT.

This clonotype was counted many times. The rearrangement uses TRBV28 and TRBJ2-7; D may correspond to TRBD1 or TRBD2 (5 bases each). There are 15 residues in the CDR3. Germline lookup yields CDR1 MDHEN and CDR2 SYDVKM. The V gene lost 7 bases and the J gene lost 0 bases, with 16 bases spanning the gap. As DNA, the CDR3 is TGTGCCAGCACGAGGGGAGACATACTCTCCTACGAGCAGTACTTC. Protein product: CASTRGDILSYEQYF.

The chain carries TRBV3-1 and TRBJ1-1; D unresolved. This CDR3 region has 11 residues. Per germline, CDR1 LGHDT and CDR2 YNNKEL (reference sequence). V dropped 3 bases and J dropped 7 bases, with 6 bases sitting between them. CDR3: CASSQLGEAFF. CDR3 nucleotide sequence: TGTGCCAGCAGCCAGCTCGGTGAAGCTTTCTTT.

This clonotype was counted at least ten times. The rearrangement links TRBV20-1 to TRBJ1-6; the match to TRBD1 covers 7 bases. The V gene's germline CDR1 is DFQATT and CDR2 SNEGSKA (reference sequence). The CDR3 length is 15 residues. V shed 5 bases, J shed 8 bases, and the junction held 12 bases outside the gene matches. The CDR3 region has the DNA TGCAGTGCTCCGCCTTCGGGACAGCTTTATTCACCCCTCCACTTT. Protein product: CSAPPSGQLYSPLHF.

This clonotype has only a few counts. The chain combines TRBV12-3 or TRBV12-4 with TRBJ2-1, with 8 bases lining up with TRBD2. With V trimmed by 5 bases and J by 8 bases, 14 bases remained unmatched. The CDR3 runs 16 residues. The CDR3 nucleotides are TGTGCCAGCAGTCCCGGGACTAGTTTCCGTCGGGATGAGCAGTTCTTC. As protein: CASSPGTSFRRDEQFF.

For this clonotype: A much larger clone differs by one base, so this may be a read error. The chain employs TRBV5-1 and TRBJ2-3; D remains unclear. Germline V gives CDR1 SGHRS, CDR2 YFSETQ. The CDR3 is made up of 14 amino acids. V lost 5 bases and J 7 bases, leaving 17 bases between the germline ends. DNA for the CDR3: TGCGCCAGCAGATTGTTCCCGTACACGAATACGCAGTATTTT. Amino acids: CASRLFPYTNTQYF.

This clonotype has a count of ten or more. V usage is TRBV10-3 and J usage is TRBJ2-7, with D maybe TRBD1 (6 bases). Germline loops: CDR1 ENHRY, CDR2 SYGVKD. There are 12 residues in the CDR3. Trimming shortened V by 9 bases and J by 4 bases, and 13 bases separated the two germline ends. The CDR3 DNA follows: TGTGCCATACAGGGTTCTGGATACGAGCAGTACTTC. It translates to CAIQGSGYEQYF.

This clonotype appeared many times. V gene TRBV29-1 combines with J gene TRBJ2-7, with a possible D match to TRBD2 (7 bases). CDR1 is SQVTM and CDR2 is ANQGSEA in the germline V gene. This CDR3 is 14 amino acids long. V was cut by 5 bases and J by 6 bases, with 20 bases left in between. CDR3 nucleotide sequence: TGCAGCGTTTCCGCGGGGCACCGGGGGGCCGAGCAGTACTTC. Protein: CSVSAGHRGAEQYF.

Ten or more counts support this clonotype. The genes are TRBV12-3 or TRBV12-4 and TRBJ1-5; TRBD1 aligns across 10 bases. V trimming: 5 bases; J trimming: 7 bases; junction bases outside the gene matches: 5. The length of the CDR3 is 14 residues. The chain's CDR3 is CASSRQGADQPQHF. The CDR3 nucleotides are TGTGCCAGCAGTCGACAGGGGGCTGACCAGCCCCAGCATTTT.

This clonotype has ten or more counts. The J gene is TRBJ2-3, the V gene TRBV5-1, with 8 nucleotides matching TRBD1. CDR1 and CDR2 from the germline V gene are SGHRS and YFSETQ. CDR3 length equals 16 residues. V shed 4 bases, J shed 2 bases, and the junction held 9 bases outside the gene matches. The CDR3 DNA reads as TGCGCCAGCAGCCCGACAGGGGAGCGGGTCACAGATACGCAGTATTTT. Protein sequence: CASSPTGERVTDTQYF.

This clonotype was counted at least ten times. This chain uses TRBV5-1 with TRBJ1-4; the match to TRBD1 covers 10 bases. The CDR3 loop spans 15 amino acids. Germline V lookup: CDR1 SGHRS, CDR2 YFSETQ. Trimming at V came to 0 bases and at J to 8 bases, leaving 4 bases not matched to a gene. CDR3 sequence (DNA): TGCGCCAGCAGCTTGGATGGACAGGGGGGAGAAAAACTGTTTTTT. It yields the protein CASSLDGQGGEKLFF.

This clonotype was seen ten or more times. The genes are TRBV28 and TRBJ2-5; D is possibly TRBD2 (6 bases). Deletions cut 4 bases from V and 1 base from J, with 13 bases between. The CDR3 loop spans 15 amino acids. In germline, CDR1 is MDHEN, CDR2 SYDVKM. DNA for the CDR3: TGTGCCAGCAGTTCTTTGCGGGAAGTCCAAGAGACCCAGTACTTC. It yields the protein CASSSLREVQETQYF. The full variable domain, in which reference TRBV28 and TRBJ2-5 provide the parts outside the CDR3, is DVKVTQSSRYLVKRTGEKVFLECVQDMDHENMFWYRQDPGLGLRLIYFSYDVKMKEKGDIPEGYSVSREKKERFSLILESASTNQTSMYLCASSSLREVQETQYFGPGTRLLVL.

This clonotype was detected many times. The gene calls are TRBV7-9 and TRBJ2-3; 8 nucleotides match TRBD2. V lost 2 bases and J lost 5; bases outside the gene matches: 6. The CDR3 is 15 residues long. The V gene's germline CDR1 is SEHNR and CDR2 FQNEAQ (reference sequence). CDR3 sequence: CASSLTGGPIDTQYF. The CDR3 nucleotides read TGTGCCAGCAGCTTAACGGGAGGGCCGATAGATACGCAGTATTTT.

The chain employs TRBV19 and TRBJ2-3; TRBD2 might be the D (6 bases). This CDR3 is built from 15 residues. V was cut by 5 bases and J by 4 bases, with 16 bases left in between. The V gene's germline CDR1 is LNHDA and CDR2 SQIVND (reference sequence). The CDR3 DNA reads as TGTGCCAGTAGTCGCCCCCGCGGAGGGGCAGATACGCAGTATTTT. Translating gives CASSRPRGGADTQYF.

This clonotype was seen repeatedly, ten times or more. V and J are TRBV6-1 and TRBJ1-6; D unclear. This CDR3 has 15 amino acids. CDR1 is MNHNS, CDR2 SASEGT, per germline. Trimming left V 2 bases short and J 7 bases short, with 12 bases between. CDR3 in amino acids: CASSEFAVGNSPLHF. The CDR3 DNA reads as TGTGCCAGCAGTGAATTCGCAGTCGGGAATTCACCCCTCCACTTT.

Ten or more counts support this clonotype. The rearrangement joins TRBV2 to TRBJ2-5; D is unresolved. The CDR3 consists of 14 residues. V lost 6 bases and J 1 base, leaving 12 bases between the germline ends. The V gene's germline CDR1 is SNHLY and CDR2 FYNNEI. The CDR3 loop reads CASRGINSQETQYF. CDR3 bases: TGTGCCAGCAGGGGTATTAACTCCCAAGAGACCCAGTACTTC.

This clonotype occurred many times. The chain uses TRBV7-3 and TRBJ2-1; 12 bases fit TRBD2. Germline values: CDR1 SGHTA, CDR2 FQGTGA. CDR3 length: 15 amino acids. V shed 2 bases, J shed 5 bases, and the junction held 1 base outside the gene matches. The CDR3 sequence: CASSLLAGGNNEQFF. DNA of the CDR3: TGTGCCAGCAGCTTACTAGCGGGAGGGAACAATGAGCAGTTCTTC.

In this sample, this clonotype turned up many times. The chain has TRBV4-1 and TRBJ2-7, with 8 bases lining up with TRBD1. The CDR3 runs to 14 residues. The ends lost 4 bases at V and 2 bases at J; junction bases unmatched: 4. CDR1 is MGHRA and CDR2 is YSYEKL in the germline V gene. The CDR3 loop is CASSPGQGTYEQYF. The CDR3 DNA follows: TGCGCCAGCAGCCCTGGACAGGGAACCTACGAGCAGTACTTC.

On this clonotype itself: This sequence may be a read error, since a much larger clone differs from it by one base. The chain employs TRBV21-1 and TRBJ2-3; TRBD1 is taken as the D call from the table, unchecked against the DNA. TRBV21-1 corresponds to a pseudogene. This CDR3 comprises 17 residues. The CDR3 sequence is CASSKPAVGLSTDTQYF. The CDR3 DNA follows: TGTGCCAGCAGCAAACCGGCTGTCGGATTATCCACAGATACGCAGTATTTT.

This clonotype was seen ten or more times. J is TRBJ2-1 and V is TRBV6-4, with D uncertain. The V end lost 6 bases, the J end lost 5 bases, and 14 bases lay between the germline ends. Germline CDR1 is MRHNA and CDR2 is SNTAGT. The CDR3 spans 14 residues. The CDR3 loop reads CASSATPQNNEQFF. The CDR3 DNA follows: TGTGCCAGCAGCGCAACCCCTCAAAACAATGAGCAGTTCTTC.

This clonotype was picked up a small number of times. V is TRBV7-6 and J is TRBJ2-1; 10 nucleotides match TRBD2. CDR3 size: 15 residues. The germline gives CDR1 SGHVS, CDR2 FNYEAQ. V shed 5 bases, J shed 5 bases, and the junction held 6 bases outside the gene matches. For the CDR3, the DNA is TGTGCCAGCAGCCCTGGGACTAGCGCCCACAATGAGCAGTTCTTC. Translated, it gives CASSPGTSAHNEQFF.

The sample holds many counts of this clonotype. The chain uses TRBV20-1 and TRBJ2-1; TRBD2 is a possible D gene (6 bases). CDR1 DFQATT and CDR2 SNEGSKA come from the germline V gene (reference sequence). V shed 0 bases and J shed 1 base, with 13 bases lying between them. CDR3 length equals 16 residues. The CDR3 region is CSARDYSGRSYNEQFF. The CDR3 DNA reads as TGCAGTGCTAGAGATTATAGCGGCCGATCCTACAATGAGCAGTTCTTC.

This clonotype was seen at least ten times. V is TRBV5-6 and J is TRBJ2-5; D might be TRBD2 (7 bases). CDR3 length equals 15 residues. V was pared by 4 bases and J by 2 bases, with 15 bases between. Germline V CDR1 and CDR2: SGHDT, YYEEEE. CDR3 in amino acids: CASSVRGGGQETQYF. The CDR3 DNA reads TGTGCCAGCAGCGTGAGAGGGGGGGGGCAAGAGACCCAGTACTTC.